A single sample is the source of the 14 T cell receptor beta chains below, sequenced in a study of T cell responses to AZD1222 COVID-19 vaccine. Measured with immunoSEQ multiplex PCR; TCRdb has only the in-frame clones, and not every one. The table has 100,000 to 120,000 clones, over 85% seen once; the top ten hold around 16%. This sample comprised peripheral blood, obtained 28 days after the second AZD1222 dose. These receptors were taken from an adult who received the AZD1222 COVID-19 vaccine.

The gene calls are TRBV24-1 and TRBJ2-5, with D possibly matching TRBD2 (6 bases). The V gene lost 7 bases and the J gene lost 5 bases, with 13 bases spanning the gap. The length of the CDR3 is 13 residues. Per germline, CDR1 KGHDR and CDR2 SFDVKD. This CDR3 is CATSRGGGETQYF. The DNA for the CDR3 is TGTGCCACCAGCCGGGGAGGAGGGGAGACCCAGTACTTC.

The chain recombines TRBV4-1 with TRBJ2-7, with TRBD1 matching 8 bases. The V gene's germline CDR1 is MGHRA and CDR2 YSYEKL. The CDR3 is made up of 13 amino acids. J was trimmed by 6 bases and V by 4 bases; bases with no gene match: 5. The CDR3 spells CASSPRGLSEQYF. The CDR3 DNA is TGCGCCAGCAGCCCCAGGGGGCTCAGCGAGCAGTACTTC.

V usage is TRBV18 and J usage is TRBJ1-3; D uncertain. The germline gives CDR1 KGHSH, CDR2 LQKENI. Trimming shortened V by 2 bases and J by 7 bases, and 15 bases separated the two germline ends. The CDR3 is 15 amino acids. The chain's CDR3 is CASSPIQPLSNTIYF. CDR3 nucleotide sequence: TGTGCCAGCTCACCAATACAGCCGCTCAGCAACACCATATATTTT.

This clone was seen more than once but under ten times. The rearrangement joins TRBV6-5 to TRBJ2-1, with 7 bases aligning to TRBD1. V lost 5 bases, J lost 8 bases, and 6 bases stayed unmatched. This CDR3 spans 13 amino acids. Looked up from germline, CDR1 is MNHEY and CDR2 is SVGAGI. CDR3 sequence reads: CASSHRQGHEQFF. As DNA, the CDR3 is TGTGCCAGCAGTCACCGACAGGGCCATGAGCAGTTCTTC.

This clone was observed a single time. V usage is TRBV5-1 and J usage is TRBJ1-2; D perhaps matches TRBD1 (6 bases). The germline CDR1 and CDR2 sequences are SGHRS and YFSETQ. The CDR3 extends over 17 amino acids. Trimming removed 0 bases from V and 0 bases from J, with 15 bases in between. In DNA, the CDR3 is TGCGCCAGCAGCTTGGATCCGACAGGCCGAACTAACTATGGCTACACCTTC. It encodes CASSLDPTGRTNYGYTF.

The chain carries TRBV6-5 and TRBJ1-2, with D tentatively TRBD1 (6 bases). The CDR3 contains 13 residues. V lost 7 bases and J lost 2, with 11 bases in between. Germline V gene data show CDR1 as MNHEY and CDR2 as SVGAGI. For the CDR3, the DNA is TGTGCCAGCAACCGGGACACGAACTATGGCTACACCTTC. It yields the protein CASNRDTNYGYTF.

This chain joins TRBV7-9 and TRBJ2-7; TRBD2 matches at 8 bases. V lost 1 base to trimming and J lost 6 bases; unmatched junction nucleotides: 14. This CDR3 contains 17 residues. The germline V gene encodes CDR1 SEHNR and CDR2 FQNEAQ (reference sequence). CDR3 sequence reads: CASSLGMSREGRFEQYF. CDR3 DNA: TGTGCCAGCAGCTTAGGAATGAGTCGGGAGGGCCGCTTCGAGCAGTACTTC.

This CDR3 reads CATSRGVGDNSPLHF. CDR3 DNA: TGTGCCACCAGCAGGGGGGTGGGGGATAATTCACCCCTCCACTTT. The chain combines TRBV15 with TRBJ1-6; D possibly corresponds to TRBD1 (5 bases). The CDR3 is 15 amino acids. V shed 3 bases and J shed 5 bases, with 11 bases lying between them. Germline CDR1 reads LNHNV; CDR2 reads YYDKDF (reference sequence).

This sequence joins TRBV4-1 and TRBJ2-1; 10 bases align to TRBD2. The germline V gene encodes CDR1 MGHRA and CDR2 YSYEKL. V lost 0 bases to trimming and J lost 13 bases; unmatched junction nucleotides: 15. This CDR3 has 17 amino acids. CDR3 loop: CASSQETSGAQWDTQFF. For the CDR3, the DNA is TGCGCCAGCAGCCAAGAAACTAGCGGGGCCCAGTGGGACACCCAGTTCTTC.

The CDR3 protein is CASSEYGAGGMDEQYF. The CDR3 region has the DNA TGTGCCAGCAGTGAATATGGGGCAGGGGGCATGGACGAGCAGTACTTC. The rearrangement links TRBV25-1 to TRBJ2-7; TRBD1 matches 8 bases. CDR3 size: 16 residues. Germline CDR1 MGHDK, CDR2 SYGVNS. Trimming took 0 bases from V and 5 from J; bases not matched to a gene: 9.

V gene TRBV27 combines with J gene TRBJ2-3, with 8 bases fitting TRBD2. CDR1 and CDR2 (germline): MNHEY, SMNVEV (reference sequence). The V segment lost 5 bases and the J segment 2 bases; nucleotides outside the gene matches: 18. This CDR3 is built from 19 residues. The CDR3 is CASSPSPVWSGGLTDTQYF. In DNA, the CDR3 is TGTGCCAGCAGTCCCTCCCCAGTTTGGAGCGGGGGACTCACAGATACGCAGTATTTT.

The V call is TRBV28, the J call TRBJ1-4; D remains unclear. This CDR3 is 16 amino acids long. Germline V gene sequence: CDR1 MDHEN, CDR2 SYDVKM. V lost 4 bases and J 0 bases, leaving 12 bases between the germline ends. As DNA, the CDR3 is TGTGCCAGCAGTTCGGCAGACCTTACAACTAATGAAAAACTGTTTTTT. It translates to CASSSADLTTNEKLFF.

The CDR3 DNA sequence: TGTGCCAGCCAGAGGGGTCGTTTAGCGGGAGGGTCGGACACCGGGGAGCTGTTTTTT. Its protein is CASQRGRLAGGSDTGELFF. The genes are TRBV5-4 and TRBJ2-2; 11 nucleotides line up with TRBD2. Germline V lookup: CDR1 SGHNT, CDR2 YYREEE (reference sequence). The V gene end was trimmed by 7 bases and the J gene end by 3 bases; junction bases not matched to a gene: 17. The CDR3 is 19 amino acids.

The genes are TRBV7-9 and TRBJ1-5, with 12 bases fitting TRBD1. V shed 3 bases and J 6 bases; nucleotides not matched to a gene: 6. Germline V lookup: CDR1 SEHNR, CDR2 FQNEAQ (reference sequence). The CDR3 is 16 amino acids. The CDR3 is CASSLGGTGGTQPQHF. The CDR3 region has the DNA TGTGCCAGCAGCTTGGGCGGGACAGGGGGCACTCAGCCCCAGCATTTT.